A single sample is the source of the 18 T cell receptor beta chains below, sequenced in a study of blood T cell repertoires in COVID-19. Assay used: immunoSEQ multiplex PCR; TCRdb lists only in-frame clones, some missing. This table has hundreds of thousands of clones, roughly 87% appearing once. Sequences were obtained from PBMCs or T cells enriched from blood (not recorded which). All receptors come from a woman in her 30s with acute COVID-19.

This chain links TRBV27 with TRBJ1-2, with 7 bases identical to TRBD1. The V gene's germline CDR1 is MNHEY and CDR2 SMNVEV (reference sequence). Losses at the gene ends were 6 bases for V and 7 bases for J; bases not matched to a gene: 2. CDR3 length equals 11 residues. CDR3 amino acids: CASRTGIGYTF. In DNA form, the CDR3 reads TGTGCCAGCAGGACAGGGATTGGCTACACCTTC.

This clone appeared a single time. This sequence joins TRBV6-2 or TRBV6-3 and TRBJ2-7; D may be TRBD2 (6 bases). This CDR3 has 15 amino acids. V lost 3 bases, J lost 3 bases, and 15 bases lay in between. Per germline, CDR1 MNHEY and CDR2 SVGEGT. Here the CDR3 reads CASSYSVAAFYEQYF. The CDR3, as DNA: TGTGCCAGCAGTTATTCTGTAGCGGCTTTCTACGAGCAGTACTTC.

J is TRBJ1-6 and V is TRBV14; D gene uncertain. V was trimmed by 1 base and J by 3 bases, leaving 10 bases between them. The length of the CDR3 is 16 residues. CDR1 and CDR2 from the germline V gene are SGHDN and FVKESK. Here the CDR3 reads CASSQVYPDYNSPLHF. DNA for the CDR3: TGTGCCAGCAGCCAAGTGTATCCAGACTATAATTCACCCCTCCACTTT.

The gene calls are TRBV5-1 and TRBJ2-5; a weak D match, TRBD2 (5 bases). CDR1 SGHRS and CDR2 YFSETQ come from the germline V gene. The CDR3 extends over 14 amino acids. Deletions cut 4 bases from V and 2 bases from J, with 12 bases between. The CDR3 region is CASSPRAGQETQYF. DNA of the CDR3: TGCGCCAGCAGCCCGAGGGCAGGTCAAGAGACCCAGTACTTC.

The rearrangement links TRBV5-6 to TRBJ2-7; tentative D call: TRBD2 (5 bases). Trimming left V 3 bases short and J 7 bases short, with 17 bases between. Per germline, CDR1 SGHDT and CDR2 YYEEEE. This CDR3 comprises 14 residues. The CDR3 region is CASSSGWTPGEQYF. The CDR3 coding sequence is TGTGCCAGCAGCTCGGGGTGGACGCCGGGGGAGCAGTACTTC.

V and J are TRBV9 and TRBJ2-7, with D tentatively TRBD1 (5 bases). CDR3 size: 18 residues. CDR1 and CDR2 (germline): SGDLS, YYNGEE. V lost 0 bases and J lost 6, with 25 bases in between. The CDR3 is CASSVGLGYGALQGEQYF. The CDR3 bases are TGTGCCAGCAGCGTAGGCCTGGGGTATGGGGCACTGCAGGGCGAGCAGTACTTC.

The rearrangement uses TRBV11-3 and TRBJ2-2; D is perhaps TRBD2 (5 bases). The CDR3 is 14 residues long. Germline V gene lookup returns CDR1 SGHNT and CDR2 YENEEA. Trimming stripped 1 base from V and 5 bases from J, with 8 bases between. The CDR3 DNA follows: TGTGCCAGCAGCTTAGTACGAGGGACCGGGGAGCTGTTTTTT. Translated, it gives CASSLVRGTGELFF.

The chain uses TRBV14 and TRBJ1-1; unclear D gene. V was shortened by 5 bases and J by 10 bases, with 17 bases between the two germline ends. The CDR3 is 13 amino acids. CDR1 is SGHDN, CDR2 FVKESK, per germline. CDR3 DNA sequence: TGTGCCAGCAGCATAGTTCCGGGGTCAGGAGCTTTCTTT. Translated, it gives CASSIVPGSGAFF. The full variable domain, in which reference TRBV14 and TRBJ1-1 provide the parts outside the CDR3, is EAGVTQFPSHSVIEKGQTVTLRCDPISGHDNLYWYRRVMGKEIKFLLHFVKESKQDESGMPNNRFLAERTGGTYSTLKVQPAELEDSGVYFCASSIVPGSGAFFGQGTRLTVV.

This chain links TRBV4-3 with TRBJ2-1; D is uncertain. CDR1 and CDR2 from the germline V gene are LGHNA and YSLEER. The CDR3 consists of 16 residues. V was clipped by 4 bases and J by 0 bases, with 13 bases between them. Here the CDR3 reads CASSRSKASSYNEQFF. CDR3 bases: TGCGCCAGCAGCCGTTCAAAAGCGTCCTCCTACAATGAGCAGTTCTTC.

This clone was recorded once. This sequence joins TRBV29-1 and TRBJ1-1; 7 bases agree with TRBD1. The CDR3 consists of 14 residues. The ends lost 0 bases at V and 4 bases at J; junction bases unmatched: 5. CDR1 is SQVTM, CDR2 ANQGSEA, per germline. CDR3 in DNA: TGCAGCGTTGAAGATAGGGGGCGCGTCACTGAAGCTTTCTTT. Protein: CSVEDRGRVTEAFF.

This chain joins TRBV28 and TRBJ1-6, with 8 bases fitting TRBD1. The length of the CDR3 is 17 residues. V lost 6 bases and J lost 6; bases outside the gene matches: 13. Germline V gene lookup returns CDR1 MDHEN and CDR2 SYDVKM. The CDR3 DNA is TGTGCCAGCAGCGATAGGGCCAGGGGGCGCCTTAATTCACCCCTCCACTTT. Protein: CASSDRARGRLNSPLHF.

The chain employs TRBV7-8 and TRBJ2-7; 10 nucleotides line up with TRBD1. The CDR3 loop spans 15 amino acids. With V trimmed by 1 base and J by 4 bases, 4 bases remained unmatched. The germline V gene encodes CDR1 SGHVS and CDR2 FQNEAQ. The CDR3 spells CASSLGTGGMYEQYF. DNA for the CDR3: TGTGCCAGCAGCTTAGGGACAGGGGGGATGTACGAGCAGTACTTC.

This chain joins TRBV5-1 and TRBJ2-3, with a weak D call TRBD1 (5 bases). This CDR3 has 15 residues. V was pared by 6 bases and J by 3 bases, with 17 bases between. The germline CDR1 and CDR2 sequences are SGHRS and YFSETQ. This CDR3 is CASTAQGALTDTQYF. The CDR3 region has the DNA TGCGCCAGCACCGCGCAGGGTGCTTTAACAGATACGCAGTATTTT.

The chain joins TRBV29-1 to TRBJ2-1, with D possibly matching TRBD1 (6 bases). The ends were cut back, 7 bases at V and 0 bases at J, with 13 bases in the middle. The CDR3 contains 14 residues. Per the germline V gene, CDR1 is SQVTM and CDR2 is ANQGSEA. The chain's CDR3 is CSGIQGDSYNEQFF. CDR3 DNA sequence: TGCAGCGGAATACAGGGTGACTCCTACAATGAGCAGTTCTTC.

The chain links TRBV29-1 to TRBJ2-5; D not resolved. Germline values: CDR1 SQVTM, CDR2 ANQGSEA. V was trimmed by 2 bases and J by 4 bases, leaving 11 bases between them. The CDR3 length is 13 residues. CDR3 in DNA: TGCAGCGTTGAAATTGAGGCCGGAGAGACCCAGTACTTC. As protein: CSVEIEAGETQYF.

The chain's CDR3 is CASSLAGDRAYEQYF. As DNA, the CDR3 is TGTGCCAGCAGCTTGGCCGGGGACAGAGCCTACGAGCAGTACTTC. The chain is built from TRBV5-6 and TRBJ2-7; 7 nucleotides match TRBD1. The germline gives CDR1 SGHDT, CDR2 YYEEEE. V lost 0 bases to trimming and J lost 2 bases; unmatched junction nucleotides: 5. The CDR3 has 15 amino acids. Full variable domain (outside the CDR3, taken from reference TRBV5-6 and TRBJ2-7): DAGVTQSPTHLIKTRGQQVTLRCSPKSGHDTVSWYQQALGQGPQFIFQYYEEEERQRGNFPDRFSGHQFPNYSSELNVNALLLGDSALYLCASSLAGDRAYEQYFGPGTRLTVT.

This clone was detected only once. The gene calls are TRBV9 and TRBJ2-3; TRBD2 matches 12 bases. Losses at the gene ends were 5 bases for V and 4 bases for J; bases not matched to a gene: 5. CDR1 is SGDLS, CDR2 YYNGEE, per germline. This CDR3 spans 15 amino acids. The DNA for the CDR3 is TGTGCCAGCAGGAAGACTAGCGGGAGCGCAGATACGCAGTATTTT. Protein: CASRKTSGSADTQYF.

The CDR3: CASSHRGLAGGRNEQFF. The CDR3 DNA sequence: TGTGCCAGCAGCCACCGGGGACTAGCGGGGGGGCGGAATGAGCAGTTCTTC. The V gene is TRBV4-2, the J gene TRBJ2-1, with 16 bases lining up with TRBD2. Germline V gene sequence: CDR1 LGHNA, CDR2 YNFKEQ. The V gene end was trimmed by 3 bases and the J gene end by 7 bases; junction bases not matched to a gene: 6. The CDR3 runs to 17 residues.